The T cell receptor beta chain under discussion was sequenced for a study of T cell responses to AZD1222 COVID-19 vaccine. Trimming pared 1 base from V and 5 bases from J, leaving 14 bases between. CDR3 length: 15 amino acids. Per germline, CDR1 MNHEY and CDR2 SVGAGI. Findings of the study overall: Spike regions recognized by vaccine-associated CD4 TCRs spanned the protein, led by 160-218 and 743-854.

Here immunoSEQ multiplex PCR was the method, and the copy in TCRdb shows in-frame clones only, minus some. This table has roughly 180,000 clones, about 91% appearing once. Comments on this clone: No antigen is known for it.

This chain links TRBV6-5 with TRBJ1-2; D call uncertain. Sequences were derived from peripheral blood, sampled 28 days after the second AZD1222 dose. The receptor was isolated from an adult who received the AZD1222 COVID-19 vaccine. The CDR3 DNA reads TGTGCCAGCAGTTACTATCCCGGAGCGGGGTATGGCTACACCTTC. This translates into CASSYYPGAGYGYTF.